One sample yielded the 16 T cell receptor beta chains listed below, sequenced in a study of OX40 agonist ivuxolimab in advanced cancers. Measured with immunoSEQ multiplex PCR; TCRdb has only the in-frame clones, and not every one. The sample carries 71,000 or so clones, roughly 86% recorded once. The sequencing here drew on CD4+ or CD8+ T cells sorted from blood, taken in a trial of the OX40 agonist ivuxolimab. The receptors were sampled from an adult with an advanced solid tumor such as melanoma, head and neck, liver or kidney cancer.

CDR3 sequence (DNA): TGTGCCAGCGGGGTGGGAGTAGTAACAGATACGCAGTATTTT. It encodes CASGVGVVTDTQYF. This chain uses TRBV9 with TRBJ2-3; D is perhaps TRBD2 (5 bases). The germline V gene encodes CDR1 SGDLS and CDR2 YYNGEE. Between the trimmed V and J ends, which lost 7 bases and 3 bases, there was a span of 15 bases. The CDR3 totals 14 residues.

This clone was observed once. The chain recombines TRBV5-1 with TRBJ2-2; D possibly corresponds to TRBD2 (5 bases). Germline V CDR1 and CDR2: SGHRS, YFSETQ. CDR3 length: 15 amino acids. The V end lost 1 base, the J end lost 7 bases, and 14 bases lay between the germline ends. The CDR3 is CASSLRTPNGGELFF. CDR3 nucleotides: TGCGCCAGCAGCTTGAGGACTCCTAACGGCGGGGAGCTGTTTTTT.

The gene calls are TRBV6-1 and TRBJ1-4, with D possibly TRBD1 on 6 matching bases. CDR1 and CDR2 (germline): MNHNS, SASEGT. V dropped 4 bases and J dropped 5 bases, with 14 bases sitting between them. CDR3 length: 15 amino acids. The CDR3 DNA reads as TGTGCCAGCAGTGGGAGGACAGACTTAAATGAAAAACTGTTTTTT. This codes for CASSGRTDLNEKLFF.

V gene TRBV2 combines with J gene TRBJ1-2; D is ambiguous. The germline V gene has CDR1 SNHLY and CDR2 FYNNEI. This CDR3 is 10 amino acids long. Trimming took off 8 bases at V and 3 bases at J, with 4 bases between the two ends. This CDR3 is CASGYYGYTF. The CDR3 DNA reads TGTGCCAGCGGGTACTATGGCTACACCTTC.

The chain recombines TRBV2 with TRBJ2-1; 8 bases match TRBD2. In germline, CDR1 is SNHLY, CDR2 FYNNEI. The CDR3 loop spans 15 amino acids. The ends lost 8 bases at V and 5 bases at J; junction bases unmatched: 11. CDR3 in DNA: TGTGCCAGCCGCACCCGGCGAGCGGGAGACAATGAGCAGTTCTTC. The encoded protein is CASRTRRAGDNEQFF.

The rearrangement uses TRBV19 and TRBJ2-7, with D hard to call. The CDR3 loop spans 13 amino acids. CDR1 and CDR2 (germline): LNHDA, SQIVND (reference sequence). V gave up 5 bases and J gave up 2 bases, with 10 bases separating them. The CDR3 spells CASSYDGPYEQYF. The CDR3 DNA reads as TGTGCCAGTAGTTATGATGGTCCCTACGAGCAGTACTTC.

V usage is TRBV11-3 and J usage is TRBJ2-7; D might be TRBD2 (6 bases). This CDR3 contains 14 residues. The germline V gene encodes CDR1 SGHNT and CDR2 YENEEA. V dropped 5 bases and J dropped 2 bases, with 13 bases sitting between them. The CDR3 sequence: CASSPGGAPYEQYF. As DNA, the CDR3 is TGTGCCAGCAGCCCCGGCGGGGCCCCCTACGAGCAGTACTTC.

The chain carries TRBV14 and TRBJ2-7, with unresolved D. V was trimmed by 5 bases and J by 6 bases, leaving 26 bases between them. This CDR3 region has 17 residues. Germline CDR1 is SGHDN and CDR2 is FVKESK. The CDR3 DNA reads as TGTGCCAGCAGCGGACCGAGACTTGGGTTAAATCCCCTCGAGCAGTACTTC. It codes for CASSGPRLGLNPLEQYF.

The rearrangement joins TRBV18 to TRBJ1-1; D uncertain. The germline CDR1 and CDR2 sequences are KGHSH and LQKENI. V was cut by 6 bases and J by 1 base, with 9 bases left in between. This CDR3 has 13 amino acids. CDR3 region: CASSADWNTEAFF. CDR3 coding DNA: TGTGCCAGCTCCGCGGACTGGAACACTGAAGCTTTCTTT.

The chain links TRBV11-3 to TRBJ2-2, with D perhaps being TRBD1 or TRBD2 (5 bases each). The CDR3 is made up of 15 amino acids. The V and J ends lost 1 base and 3 bases respectively, with 9 bases between them. CDR1 is SGHNT, CDR2 YENEEA, per germline. CDR3: CASSLGTGHTGELFF. CDR3 bases: TGTGCCAGCAGCTTAGGCACGGGACACACCGGGGAGCTGTTTTTT.

V usage is TRBV6-5 and J usage is TRBJ1-6, with D uncertain. The germline V gene has CDR1 MNHEY and CDR2 SVGAGI. This CDR3 is built from 12 residues. V was clipped by 4 bases and J by 9 bases, with 7 bases between them. The CDR3 DNA reads TGTGCCAGCAGTTTAAATGGTTCACCCCTCCACTTT. It translates to CASSLNGSPLHF.

This chain links TRBV19 with TRBJ2-1; 9 bases align to TRBD2. Germline V gene lookup returns CDR1 LNHDA and CDR2 SQIVND (reference sequence). The CDR3 sequence is 15 residues long. The junction had 6 bases not matched to a gene; V was cut back by 5 bases and J by 4 bases. The CDR3 region is CASSPGLAPYNEQFF. The DNA for the CDR3 is TGTGCCAGTAGTCCAGGACTAGCGCCATACAATGAGCAGTTCTTC.

The V call is TRBV4-3, the J call TRBJ1-5, with a possible D match to TRBD1 (5 bases). Germline values: CDR1 LGHNA, CDR2 YSLEER. The ends were cut back, 1 base at V and 2 bases at J, with 9 bases in the middle. The length of the CDR3 is 15 residues. For the CDR3, the DNA is TGCGCCAGCAGCCAAGTTGCGGGGGGCAATCAGCCCCAGCATTTT. This sequence encodes CASSQVAGGNQPQHF.

The gene calls are TRBV28 and TRBJ2-7; D remains ambiguous. V lost 3 bases and J 2 bases, leaving 2 bases between the germline ends. The CDR3 spans 11 residues. The germline V gene has CDR1 MDHEN and CDR2 SYDVKM. Here the CDR3 reads CASSFTYEQYF. Here the CDR3 DNA reads TGTGCCAGCAGTTTCACCTACGAGCAGTACTTC.

V and J are TRBV4-3 and TRBJ2-1, with 12 bases aligning to TRBD2. Germline V gives CDR1 LGHNA, CDR2 YSLEER. The ends lost 7 bases at V and 6 bases at J; junction bases unmatched: 10. The CDR3 consists of 16 residues. The CDR3 protein is CASTLILAGGPNEQFF. CDR3 DNA: TGCGCCAGCACCCTCATTCTAGCGGGAGGGCCCAATGAGCAGTTCTTC.

This clone came up once. CDR3 nucleotide sequence: TGTGCCAGCAGCGTAGGTCGAGTCATCCAAGAGACCCAGTACTTC. It translates to CASSVGRVIQETQYF. J is TRBJ2-5 and V is TRBV9; D is uncertain. The CDR3 spans 15 residues. Deletions cut 0 bases from V and 1 base from J, with 10 bases between. Germline CDR1 and CDR2: SGDLS and YYNGEE.